This T cell receptor beta chain was recovered during a study of blood T cell repertoires in COVID-19. Trimming removed 4 bases from V and 9 bases from J, with 13 bases in between. The length of the CDR3 is 13 residues. Germline V gene lookup returns CDR1 SEHNR and CDR2 FQNEAQ (reference sequence). Sequenced by immunoSEQ multiplex PCR; TCRdb stores in-frame clones only, minus some. The sample lists around 70,000 clones, around 91% occurring once. The sequenced sample was peripheral blood. The sequence came from a human donor in a cohort sampled during active COVID-19. The chain joins TRBV7-9 to TRBJ2-1; tentative D call: TRBD2 (6 bases). In DNA, the CDR3 is TGTGCCAGCAGCTCCGGGACTTTTCGTGAGCAGTTCTTC. It codes for CASSSGTFREQFF.